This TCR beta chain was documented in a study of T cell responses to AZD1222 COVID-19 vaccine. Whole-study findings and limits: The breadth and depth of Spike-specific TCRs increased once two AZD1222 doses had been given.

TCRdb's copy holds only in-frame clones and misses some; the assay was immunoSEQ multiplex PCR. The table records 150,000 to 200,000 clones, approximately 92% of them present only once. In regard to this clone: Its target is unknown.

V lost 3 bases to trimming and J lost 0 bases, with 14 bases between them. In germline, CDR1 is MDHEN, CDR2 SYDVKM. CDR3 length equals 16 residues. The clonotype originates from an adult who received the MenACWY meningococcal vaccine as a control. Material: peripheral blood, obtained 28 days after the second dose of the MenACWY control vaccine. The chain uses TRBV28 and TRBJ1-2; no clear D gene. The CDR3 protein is CASSFRTALTNYGYTF. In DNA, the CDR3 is TGTGCCAGCAGTTTCCGCACGGCCCTCACTAACTATGGCTACACCTTC.